What follows describes a single T cell receptor beta chain. TCRdb's table, derived via immunoSEQ multiplex PCR, lists solely in-frame clones and lacks some. The profile covers approximately 45,000 clones, with about nine tenths appearing a single time and over 4% taken by the ten largest. This sample was included in a study of blood T cell repertoires in COVID-19. The CDR3 length is 17 residues. This sequence was found in a man in his 70s with acute or convalescent COVID-19. Sequenced input: peripheral blood. The gene calls are TRBV21-1 and TRBJ2-6; TRBD1 reflects the table's D call only, with no check against the DNA. TRBV21-1 is shown as a pseudogene. The CDR3 nucleotides are TGTGCCAACGGGACAGCCCTACTGGCGGCTGGGGCCAACGTCCTGACTTTC. Translated, it gives CANGTALLAAGANVLTF.